A selection of T cell receptor beta chains follows, all from one sample in a study of T cells expressing NK-cell markers. TCRdb reprocessed the 5' RACE reads; each CDR3 protein has one entry and no DNA is given. Here the sample table reports roughly 180,000 distinct CDR3 sequences. Sample: blood T cells: a sorted CD56 or NKG2C T cell subset, CD4+ or CD8+ T cells, or bulk PBMC T cells (not recorded which). The receptor set was obtained from a woman between 18 and 70 years old in good health. CDR3s include the opening cysteine and the closing phenylalanine or tryptophan.

j_gene	v_gene	CDR3aa
TRBJ2-1	TRBV7-2	CASSLAGAGAYNEQFF
TRBJ1-5	TRBV5-8	CASSLAQRVGQPQHF
TRBJ1-6	TRBV12-3/TRBV12-4	CASSPGLSFSPLHF
TRBJ1-6	TRBV6-1	CASRGVDRNYNSPLHF
TRBJ1-4	TRBV2	CASSEAPQGYEKLFF
TRBJ1-5	TRBV20-1	CSASRSDNQPQHF
TRBJ2-3	TRBV14	CASSQHRDATTDTQYF
TRBJ1-5	TRBV7-9	CASSAGTLNQPQHF
TRBJ1-2	TRBV27	CASSGDRAYGYTF
TRBJ2-2	TRBV5-1	CASSIRQEFTGELFF
TRBJ2-1	TRBV10-3	CAISPSTGDSYNEQFF
TRBJ2-1	TRBV9	CASSVEPGGFNEQFF
TRBJ2-4	TRBV5-1	CASSIGTLGLTNIQYF
TRBJ2-3	TRBV7-9	CASSFRTAPDTQYF
TRBJ2-7	TRBV6-1	CASSDRGGLSYEQYF
TRBJ2-1	TRBV9	CASSRWGETNEQFF
TRBJ2-1	TRBV5-1	CASTIGVRGQYNEQFF
TRBJ2-4	TRBV11-2	CASSQPSTDIQYF
TRBJ2-2	TRBV21-1	CASSQRLAWITGELFF
TRBJ2-1	TRBV5-1	CASSLLLDEQFF
TRBJ2-1	TRBV5-6	CASNLAGQIYNEQFF
TRBJ1-2	TRBV2	CASSGGTANYGYTF
TRBJ2-7	TRBV14	CASSIAGPGSARYEQYF
TRBJ2-1	TRBV4-2	CASSQDGSAGSDEQFF
TRBJ1-1	TRBV5-1	CASSSTGAGGTEAFF
TRBJ2-3	TRBV6-5	CASSYFAGTDTQYF
TRBJ1-1	TRBV5-1	CASSPPATANTEAFF
TRBJ1-4	TRBV20-1	CSASNPSLNEKLFF
TRBJ2-5	TRBV5-1	CASSLSPSGGRTQYF
TRBJ1-5	TRBV5-4	CASSKDGNSNQPQHF
TRBJ2-1	TRBV25-1	CASSPGLGYNEQFF
TRBJ1-6	TRBV20-1	CSARPSGGSSPLHF
TRBJ2-7	TRBV20-1	CSARTRTGGYEQYF
TRBJ2-3	TRBV12-3/TRBV12-4	CASSNPSGRGTDTQYF
TRBJ1-2	TRBV2	CASSESRTATYGYTF
TRBJ1-1	TRBV20-1	CSASRDRELAEAFF
TRBJ1-6	TRBV4-2	CASSPYLEGSSYNSPLHF
TRBJ2-5	TRBV20-1	CSASRQGVPETQYF
TRBJ1-1	TRBV5-1	CASSYRQGDEAFF
TRBJ1-1	TRBV4-1	CASSQEQVGTEAFF
TRBJ2-1	TRBV5-4	CASSLDLNNEQFF
TRBJ1-2	TRBV5-6	CASSLATGGDGYTF
TRBJ2-1	TRBV5-1	CASSSTPSHEQFF
TRBJ1-5	TRBV20-1	CSARAYIGGYSNQPQHF
TRBJ2-5	TRBV7-3	CASSPHIGTETQYF
TRBJ2-7	TRBV28	CASRDTSLSPYEQYF
TRBJ1-5	TRBV12-3/TRBV12-4	CASRSTGINQPQHF
TRBJ2-3	TRBV6-4	CASSALAGGGGTQYF
TRBJ2-7	TRBV14	CASSPRTSGRTYEQYF
TRBJ1-6	TRBV11-2	CASSLAGTVDSPLHF